This T cell receptor beta chain was retrieved from a study of cytomegalovirus exposure and HLA in healthy donors. Findings of the study overall: In a later analysis, V- and J-gene trimming of beta chains associated with a DCLRE1C missense variant, replicated independently. Within an earlier analysis, most TCR beta V segments proved productive either about 87% or about 30% of the time. Most subjects had HLA-A and HLA-B alleles reportedly predicted accurately by TCR beta sequences.

Primers included in the PCR were 60 Vbeta and 13 Jbeta primers. The repertoire was sequenced with immunoSEQ multiplex PCR; TCRdb's copy has only in-frame clones and lacks some. This sample has roughly 99,000 clones, with 65% to 85% found just once. To note about this clone: What it binds is unknown.

The V gene's germline CDR1 is MGHRA and CDR2 YSYEKL. V was pared by 0 bases and J by 4 bases, with 12 bases between. This CDR3 region has 15 residues. Material: PBMCs. The clonotype comes from a man aged 25-45 years in good health and CMV-seronegative. This chain uses TRBV4-1 with TRBJ1-2; tentative D call: TRBD1 (5 bases). The CDR3 reads CASSQDPGFPYGYTF. The CDR3 region has the DNA TGCGCCAGCAGCCAAGATCCAGGGTTCCCCTATGGCTACACCTTC.